This passage covers 18 T cell receptor beta chains from one sample sequenced in a study of T-cell reconstitution after alpha-beta-depleted transplantation in children. Unique molecular identifiers were incorporated during preparation of the TCRbeta library. TCRdb re-called the PCR reads through MiXCR, storing one row per CDR3 protein. Of fewer than 400,000 distinct CDR3 sequences detected, roughly 22% appear once; the ten largest clones hold around 4%. The sample was PBMCs from the stem cell graft donor, taken from the stem cell graft. The source is a human donor who donated a stem cell graft to a child with acute myeloid leukemia.

This clonotype occurred a few times. The chain employs TRBV5-1 and TRBJ1-3; maybe TRBD1 (5 bases). Germline assignment: CDR1 SGHRS and CDR2 YFSETQ. Trimming left V 1 base short and J 1 base short, with 9 bases between. The CDR3 is 15 amino acids. The DNA of the CDR3 is TGCGCCAGCAGCTTGAGGGGTATTTCTGGAAACACCATATATTTT. Protein: CASSLRGISGNTIYF.

CDR3 in amino acids: CASLSISYNEQFF. The CDR3, as DNA: TGCGCCAGCCTCTCTATCTCCTACAATGAGCAGTTCTTC. The chain links TRBV10-2 to TRBJ2-1; D is unresolved. CDR3 length: 13 residues. V lost 8 bases and J 0 bases, leaving 8 bases between the germline ends. Germline values: CDR1 WSHSY, CDR2 SAAADI.

The rearrangement joins TRBV12-5 to TRBJ2-7; D gene unclear. There are 15 residues in the CDR3. The germline CDR1 and CDR2 sequences are LGHNT and FRNRAP. Trimming took 5 bases from V and 0 from J, leaving 14 bases between them. The chain's CDR3 is CASGAVGGLSYEQYF. The CDR3 DNA sequence: TGTGCTAGTGGTGCCGTTGGCGGCCTCTCCTACGAGCAGTACTTC. The whole variable domain, filled in from reference TRBV12-5 and TRBJ2-7, reads DARVTQTPRHKVTEMGQEVTMRCQPILGHNTVFWYRQTMMQGLELLAYFRNRAPLDDSGMPKDRFSAEMPDATLATLKIQPSEPRDSAVYFCASGAVGGLSYEQYFGPGTRLTVT.

The rearrangement joins TRBV6-1 to TRBJ2-1, with 7 bases matching TRBD2. The V segment lost 6 bases and the J segment 5 bases; nucleotides outside the gene matches: 4. The CDR3 is 13 residues long. Germline V gene lookup returns CDR1 MNHNS and CDR2 SASEGT. For the CDR3, the DNA is TGTGCCAGCAGGACTAGCTTTAACAATGAGCAGTTCTTC. Translated: CASRTSFNNEQFF.

This sequence joins TRBV15 and TRBJ1-4, with D possibly matching TRBD1 (5 bases). Germline V gives CDR1 LNHNV, CDR2 YYDKDF (reference sequence). The CDR3 has 15 amino acids. The V gene lost 0 bases and the J gene lost 5 bases, with 10 bases spanning the gap. The CDR3 spells CATSRDGTSNEKLFF. The CDR3 DNA sequence: TGTGCCACCAGCAGAGATGGGACTTCAAATGAAAAACTGTTTTTT.

The chain recombines TRBV12-3 or TRBV12-4 with TRBJ2-7; D remains unclear. CDR3 length: 13 residues. V gave up 6 bases and J gave up 4 bases, with 13 bases separating them. CDR3 DNA: TGTGCCAGCAGCCCAGGAGATGGTTACGAGCAGTACTTC. It specifies CASSPGDGYEQYF.

The chain uses TRBV12-3 or TRBV12-4 and TRBJ2-1; 10 bases agree with TRBD2. The J segment lost 7 bases and the V segment lost 0 bases, leaving 3 bases of the junction unmatched. This CDR3 comprises 15 residues. The CDR3 DNA reads TGTGCCAGCAGTTTAGCTAGCGGGAGGATGAATGAGCAGTTCTTC. Translation: CASSLASGRMNEQFF.

The rearrangement uses TRBV12-3 or TRBV12-4 and TRBJ1-1; D is possibly TRBD1 (5 bases). There are 14 residues in the CDR3. Trimming shortened V by 3 bases and J by 3 bases, and 11 bases separated the two germline ends. Here the CDR3 reads CASSLVGPYTEAFF. The DNA for the CDR3 is TGTGCCAGCAGTTTGGTGGGGCCCTACACTGAAGCTTTCTTT.

In this sample, this clonotype turned up a few times. The chain carries TRBV7-6 and TRBJ1-5, with TRBD1 as a possible D gene (6 bases). V was clipped by 6 bases and J by 3 bases, with 15 bases between them. Germline assignment: CDR1 SGHVS and CDR2 FNYEAQ. The CDR3 has 15 amino acids. The CDR3 spells CASSSTSGANQPQHF. The CDR3 DNA follows: TGTGCCAGCAGTTCCACTTCAGGGGCCAATCAGCCCCAGCATTTT.

The gene calls are TRBV5-1 and TRBJ2-7; D possibly matches TRBD1 or TRBD2 (5 bases each). The CDR3 spans 15 residues. The V end was cut by 4 bases, the J end by 3 bases, with 17 bases between. CDR1 and CDR2 (germline): SGHRS, YFSETQ. The CDR3 spells CASSTHYGTNYEQYF. DNA of the CDR3: TGCGCCAGCAGCACCCACTACGGGACCAACTACGAGCAGTACTTC.

This clonotype was picked up many times. The J gene is TRBJ2-7, the V gene TRBV12-3 or TRBV12-4, with TRBD1 identical over 8 bases. The CDR3 runs to 13 residues. V shed 6 bases, J shed 6 bases, and the junction held 7 bases outside the gene matches. The CDR3: CASSGDRRREQYF. Written as DNA, the CDR3 is TGTGCCAGCAGCGGGGACAGGAGACGCGAGCAGTACTTC.

This chain links TRBV28 with TRBJ2-1; 7 bases are a match to TRBD2. After removal of 5 bases from V and 7 bases from J, the junction contained 11 bases not matched to a gene. CDR1 is MDHEN, CDR2 SYDVKM, per germline. The CDR3 has 15 amino acids. The CDR3 sequence is CASSPPHLAENEQFF. The DNA for the CDR3 is TGTGCCAGCAGTCCACCCCATCTAGCGGAAAATGAGCAGTTCTTC.

This rearrangement joins TRBV18 to TRBJ2-7, with D perhaps TRBD1 or TRBD2 (5 bases each). Trimming removed 0 bases from V and 4 bases from J, with 16 bases in between. The CDR3 is 16 residues long. The germline V gene encodes CDR1 KGHSH and CDR2 LQKENI. CDR3 amino acids: CASSPPPGTPYYEQYF. The CDR3 nucleotides are TGTGCCAGCTCACCACCGCCAGGGACCCCATATTACGAGCAGTACTTC.

The rearrangement links TRBV20-1 to TRBJ2-7; D is uncertain. This CDR3 region has 11 residues. The V end lost 7 bases, the J end lost 4 bases, and 11 bases lay between the germline ends. Looked up from germline, CDR1 is DFQATT and CDR2 is SNEGSKA (reference sequence). The CDR3 spells CSVTSEYEQYF. Here the CDR3 DNA reads TGCAGTGTTACGAGTGAGTACGAGCAGTACTTC.

This clonotype was detected a few times. J is TRBJ2-7 and V is TRBV5-5, with 13 bases aligning to TRBD2. Germline CDR1 is SGHKS and CDR2 is YYEKEE (reference sequence). The junction had 3 bases not matched to a gene; V was cut back by 0 bases and J by 3 bases. The CDR3 length is 16 residues. For the CDR3, the DNA is TGTGCCAGCAGCTTGGGTGGACTAGCGGGAGTCTACGAGCAGTACTTC. It yields the protein CASSLGGLAGVYEQYF.

The rearrangement links TRBV7-9 to TRBJ2-1, with 11 bases fitting TRBD1. Losses at the gene ends were 6 bases for V and 6 bases for J; bases not matched to a gene: 7. This CDR3 is built from 15 residues. CDR1 is SEHNR and CDR2 is FQNEAQ in the germline V gene (reference sequence). Here the CDR3 DNA reads TGTGCCAGCAGTCTGGACAGGGGGCAGCGCAATGAGCAGTTCTTC. This gives the protein CASSLDRGQRNEQFF.

This sequence joins TRBV4-1 and TRBJ2-2, with D tentatively TRBD1 or TRBD2 (5 bases each). CDR1 is MGHRA, CDR2 YSYEKL, per germline. With 6 bases removed from V and 0 bases from J, the gap between germline ends came to 17 bases. This CDR3 contains 17 residues. The CDR3 DNA reads as TGCGCCAGCAGGTCCCCTATTAGGGGAGCGAACACCGGGGAGCTGTTTTTT. It yields the protein CASRSPIRGANTGELFF.

DNA for the CDR3: TGTGCCAGCAGCCTCACCTCCGGGGGGCAGTTGGACTACGAGCAGTACTTC. Its protein product is CASSLTSGGQLDYEQYF. V usage is TRBV7-9 and J usage is TRBJ2-7, with D perhaps TRBD2 (7 bases). The CDR3 is made up of 17 amino acids. Germline V gene lookup returns CDR1 SEHNR and CDR2 FQNEAQ (reference sequence). The V end lost 5 bases, the J end lost 3 bases, and 23 bases lay between the germline ends. Looking up the rest from reference TRBV7-9 and TRBJ2-7 gives the full variable domain: DTGVSQNPRHKITKRGQNVTFRCDPISEHNRLYWYRQTLGQGPEFLTYFQNEAQLEKSRLLSDRFSAERPKGSFSTLEIQRTEQGDSAMYLCASSLTSGGQLDYEQYFGPGTRLTVT.